This entry features one T cell receptor beta chain sequence. Antigen specificity is unknown. This sample was taken from a study of T cells expressing NK-cell markers. CDR3 size: 14 residues. Germline V gene lookup returns CDR1 LGHDT and CDR2 YNNKEL (reference sequence). Overall study results and limits: The HCMV specificity of the expanded NKG2C+ T cell clones stayed unresolved. The study found these clonotypes also leading the CD3+CD56-NKG2C+ fraction in several donors.

Each CDR3 protein gets one entry in TCRdb, which reprocessed the 5' RACE reads and gives no DNA. The table lists approximately 150,000 distinct CDR3 sequences. The specimen sequenced was blood T cells: a sorted CD56 or NKG2C T cell subset, CD4+ or CD8+ T cells, or bulk PBMC T cells (not recorded which). The V gene is TRBV3-1, the J gene TRBJ2-4. This clonotype originated in a woman between 18 and 70 years old in good health. The CDR3: CASSLRMGVGIQYF.